This TCR beta chain comes out of a study of blood T cell repertoires in COVID-19. Study at large: Samples taken during acute and convalescent COVID-19 were collected in the United States, Italy and Spain.

As processed by the authors: Nucleated cell number was recorded as an estimate derived from reference gene primer amplification. Method: immunoSEQ multiplex PCR; TCRdb's copy keeps in-frame clones and lacks some. That table gives V, J and clone size, and the DNA gave D and trimming. The table has under 25,000 clones, 70% to 90% seen once; the top ten hold roughly 7.1%. The CDR3 contains 15 residues. Germline lookup yields CDR1 SEHNR and CDR2 FQNEAQ (reference sequence). V was pared by 4 bases and J by 3 bases, with 14 bases between. Sequencing was done on a sample of peripheral blood. The V gene is TRBV7-9, the J gene TRBJ2-3, with a weak D call TRBD2 (5 bases). The receptor was isolated from a human donor with active COVID-19. The donor label of this sample is uncertain. CDR3 in amino acids: CASSSDGRRTDTQYF. CDR3 bases: TGTGCCAGCAGCTCAGACGGGCGGAGGACAGATACGCAGTATTTT.